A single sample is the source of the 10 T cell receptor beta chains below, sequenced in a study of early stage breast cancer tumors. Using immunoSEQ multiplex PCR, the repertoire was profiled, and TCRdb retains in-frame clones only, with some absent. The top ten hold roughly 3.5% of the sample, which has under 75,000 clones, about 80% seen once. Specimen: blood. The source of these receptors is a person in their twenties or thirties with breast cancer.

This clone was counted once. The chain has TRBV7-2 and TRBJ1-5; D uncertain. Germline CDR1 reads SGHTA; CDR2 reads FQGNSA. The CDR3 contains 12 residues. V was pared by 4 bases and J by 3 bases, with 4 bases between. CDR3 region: CASSSNNQPQHF. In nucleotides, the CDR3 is TGTGCCAGCAGCTCTAACAATCAGCCCCAGCATTTT.

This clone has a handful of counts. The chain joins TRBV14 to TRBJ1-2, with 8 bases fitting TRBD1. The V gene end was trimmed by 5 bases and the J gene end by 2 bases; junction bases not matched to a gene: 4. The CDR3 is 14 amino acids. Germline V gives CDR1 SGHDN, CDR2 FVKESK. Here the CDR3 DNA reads TGTGCCAGCAGCACAGGGGGAGTCAACTATGGCTACACCTTC. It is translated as CASSTGGVNYGYTF.

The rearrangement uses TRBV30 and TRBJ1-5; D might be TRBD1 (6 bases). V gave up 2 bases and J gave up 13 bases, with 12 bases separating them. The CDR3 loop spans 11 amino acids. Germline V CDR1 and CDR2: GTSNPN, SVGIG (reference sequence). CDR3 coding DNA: TGTGCCTGGAGTACTACAGGGAGTCAGCATTTT. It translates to CAWSTTGSQHF.

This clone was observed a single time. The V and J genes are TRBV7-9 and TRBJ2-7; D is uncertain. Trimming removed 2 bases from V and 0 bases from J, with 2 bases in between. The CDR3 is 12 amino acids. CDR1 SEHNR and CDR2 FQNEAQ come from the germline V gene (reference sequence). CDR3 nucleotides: TGTGCCAGCAGCTTAAGCTCCTACGAGCAGTACTTC. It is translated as CASSLSSYEQYF. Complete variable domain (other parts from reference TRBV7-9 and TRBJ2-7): DTGVSQNPRHKITKRGQNVTFRCDPISEHNRLYWYRQTLGQGPEFLTYFQNEAQLEKSRLLSDRFSAERPKGSFSTLEIQRTEQGDSAMYLCASSLSSYEQYFGPGTRLTVT.

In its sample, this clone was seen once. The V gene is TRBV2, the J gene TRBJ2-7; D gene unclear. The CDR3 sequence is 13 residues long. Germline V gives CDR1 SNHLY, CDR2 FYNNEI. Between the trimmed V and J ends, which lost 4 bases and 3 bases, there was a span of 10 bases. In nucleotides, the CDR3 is TGTGCCAGCAGTGTAGGCTTGCACTACGAGCAGTACTTC. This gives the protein CASSVGLHYEQYF.

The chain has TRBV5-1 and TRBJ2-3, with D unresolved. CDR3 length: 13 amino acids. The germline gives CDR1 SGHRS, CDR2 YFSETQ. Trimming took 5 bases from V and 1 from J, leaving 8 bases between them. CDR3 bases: TGCGCCAGCAGTCACATTCGCACAGATACGCAGTATTTT. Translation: CASSHIRTDTQYF.

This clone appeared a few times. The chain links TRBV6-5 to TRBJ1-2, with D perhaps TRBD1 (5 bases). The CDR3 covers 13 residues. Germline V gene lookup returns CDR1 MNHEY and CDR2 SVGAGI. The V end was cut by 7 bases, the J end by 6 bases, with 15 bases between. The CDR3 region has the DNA TGTGCCAGCACGCTAGTGCAGGGCAATGGCTACACCTTC. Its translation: CASTLVQGNGYTF.

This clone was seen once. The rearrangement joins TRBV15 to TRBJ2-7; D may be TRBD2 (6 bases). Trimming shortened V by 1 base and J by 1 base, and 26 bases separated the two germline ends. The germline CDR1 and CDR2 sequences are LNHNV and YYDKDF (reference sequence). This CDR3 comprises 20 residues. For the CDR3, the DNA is TGTGCCACCAGCAGAGGGGGTAGCGGATTCATTGGTACGGTGTCCTACGAGCAGTACTTC. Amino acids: CATSRGGSGFIGTVSYEQYF. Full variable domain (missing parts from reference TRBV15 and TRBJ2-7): DAMVIQNPRYQVTQFGKPVTLSCSQTLNHNVMYWYQQKSSQAPKLLFHYYDKDFNNEADTPDNFQSRRPNTSFCFLDIRSPGLGDTAMYLCATSRGGSGFIGTVSYEQYFGPGTRLTVT.

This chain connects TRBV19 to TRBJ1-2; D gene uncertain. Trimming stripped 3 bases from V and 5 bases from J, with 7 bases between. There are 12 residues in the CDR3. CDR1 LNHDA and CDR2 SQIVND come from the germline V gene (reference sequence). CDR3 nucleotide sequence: TGTGCCAGTAGTATTCAAGATTATGGCTACACCTTC. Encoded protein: CASSIQDYGYTF. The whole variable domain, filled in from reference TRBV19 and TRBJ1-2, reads DGGITQSPKYLFRKEGQNVTLSCEQNLNHDAMYWYRQDPGQGLRLIYYSQIVNDFQKGDIAEGYSVSREKKESFPLTVTSAQKNPTAFYLCASSIQDYGYTFGSGTRLTVV.

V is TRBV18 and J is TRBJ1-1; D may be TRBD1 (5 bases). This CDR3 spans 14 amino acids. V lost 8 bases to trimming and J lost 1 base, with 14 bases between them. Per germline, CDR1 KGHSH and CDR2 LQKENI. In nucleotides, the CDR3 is TGTGCCAGCCGCGGCGGGGGGACGAACACTGAAGCTTTCTTT. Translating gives CASRGGGTNTEAFF.